This T cell receptor (beta chain) was observed in a study of blood T cell repertoires in COVID-19. Study at large: Sites in the United States, Italy and Spain provided acute and convalescent COVID-19 samples. Sources were T cells, B-cell-depleted T cells, or PBMCs; the material itself was cDNA or gDNA.

Source study methods: Reference gene primer amplification yielded estimated nucleated cell counts. Profiled with immunoSEQ multiplex PCR; TCRdb holds only in-frame clones, not every one. That table gives V, J and clone size, and the DNA gave D and trimming. The sample lists more than 300,000 clones, approximately 88% occurring once. This CDR3 contains 14 residues. The germline gives CDR1 SEHNR, CDR2 FQNEAQ (reference sequence). The V end lost 3 bases, the J end lost 0 bases, and 7 bases lay between the germline ends. One Seattle source followed patients from active infection through their disease course.

The receptor's source is a woman in her 30s with COVID-19, enrolled during active disease. The sample taken for sequencing was peripheral blood. The chain is built from TRBV7-9 and TRBJ2-3; possibly TRBD2 for D (6 bases). As DNA, the CDR3 is TGTGCCAGCAGCTTGGAGGGAAGCACAGATACGCAGTATTTT. It is translated as CASSLEGSTDTQYF.